The clone carrying this T cell receptor (beta chain) has a count of ten or more. Being one base from a much bigger clone, this may be a read error. From germline, CDR1 is ENHRY and CDR2 SYGVKD. CDR3 length equals 16 residues. This library used roughly 430 ng RNA and molecular barcoded adaptors spanning alpha/delta and beta/gamma chains. TCRdb re-derived calls from the reads in MiXCR, one entry per CDR3 protein. Of some 41,000 distinct CDR3 sequences listed, 13% were seen once; the top ten hold about 32%. The data are from a study of read filtering for tumor transcriptome and immune sequencing. Input material: a population of CD138-negative cells sorted from bone marrow. The chain joins TRBV10-3 to TRBJ2-1, with 8 nucleotides matching TRBD2. The receptor was isolated from a donor at least 40 years old with multiple myeloma. The CDR3 sequence: CAISKLAASSYNGQFF. The CDR3 DNA sequence: TGTGCCATCAGTAAACTAGCGGCAAGCTCCTACAATGGGCAGTTCTTC.